This T cell receptor beta chain was observed in a study of CD8+CD57+ T cells in acquired aplastic anemia. Study summary: Mean DNA quantity obtained from sorted CD4+ and CD8+ cells was 3 to 3.5 ug. Mean read depth for CD4+ cells from healthy donors was roughly 10 million.

This clonotype was seen at least ten times. As yet, its antigen is unknown. CDR3 length: 15 residues. V lost 5 bases to trimming and J lost 3 bases; unmatched junction nucleotides: 7. For CDR3 and TCR beta VDJ profiling, genomic DNA was the template used. TCRdb analysed the reads with MiXCR anew, one entry per CDR3 protein. This sample has about 180,000 distinct CDR3 sequences, with roughly half found just once. Findings and caveats of the study: Patients were compared with controls for CD8+ Simpson's diversity, and no significant difference emerged. Almost 30 sequences, all CD8+ CDR3, were shared between patients and controls.

The sequencing input was sorted CD4+, CD8+, or CD8+CD57+ T cells (not recorded which) from PBMCs. The chain is built from TRBV12-3 or TRBV12-4 and TRBJ2-3; 8 bases align to TRBD1. The clonotype comes from a human donor in good health. DNA of the CDR3: TGTGCCAGCAGTGAAGACAGGGGTTATACAGATACGCAGTATTTT. Its protein product is CASSEDRGYTDTQYF.